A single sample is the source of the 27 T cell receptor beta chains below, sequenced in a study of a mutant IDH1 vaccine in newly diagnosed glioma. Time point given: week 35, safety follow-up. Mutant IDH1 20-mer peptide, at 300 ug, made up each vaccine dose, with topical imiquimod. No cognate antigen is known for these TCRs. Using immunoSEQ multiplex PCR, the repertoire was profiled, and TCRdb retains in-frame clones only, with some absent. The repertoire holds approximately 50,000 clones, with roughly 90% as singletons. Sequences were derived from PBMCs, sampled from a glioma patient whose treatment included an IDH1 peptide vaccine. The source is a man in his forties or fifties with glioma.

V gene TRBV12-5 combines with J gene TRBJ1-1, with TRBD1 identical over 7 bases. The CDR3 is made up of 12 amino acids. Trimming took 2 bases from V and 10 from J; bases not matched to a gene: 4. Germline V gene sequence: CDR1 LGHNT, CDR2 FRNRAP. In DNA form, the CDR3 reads TGTGCTAGTGGTTTGACCCAGGGGGGAGCTTTCTTT. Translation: CASGLTQGGAFF. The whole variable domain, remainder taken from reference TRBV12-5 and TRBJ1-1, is DARVTQTPRHKVTEMGQEVTMRCQPILGHNTVFWYRQTMMQGLELLAYFRNRAPLDDSGMPKDRFSAEMPDATLATLKIQPSEPRDSAVYFCASGLTQGGAFFGQGTRLTVV.

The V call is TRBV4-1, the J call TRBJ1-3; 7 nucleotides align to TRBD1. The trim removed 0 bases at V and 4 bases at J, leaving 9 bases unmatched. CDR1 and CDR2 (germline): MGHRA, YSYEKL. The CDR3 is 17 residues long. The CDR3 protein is CASSQDQLRTGGNTIYF. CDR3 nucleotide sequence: TGCGCCAGCAGCCAAGATCAGCTAAGGACAGGAGGAAACACCATATATTTT.

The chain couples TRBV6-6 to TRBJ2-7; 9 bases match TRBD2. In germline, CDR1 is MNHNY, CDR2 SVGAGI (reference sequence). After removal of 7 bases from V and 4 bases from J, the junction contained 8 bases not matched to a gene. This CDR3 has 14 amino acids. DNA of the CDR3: TGTGCCAGCACGGATAGCGGGAGTGTTTACGAGCAGTACTTC. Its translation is CASTDSGSVYEQYF.

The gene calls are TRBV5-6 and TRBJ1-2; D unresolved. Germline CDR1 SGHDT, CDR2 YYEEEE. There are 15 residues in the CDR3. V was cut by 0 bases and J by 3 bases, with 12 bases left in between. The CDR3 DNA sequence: TGTGCCAGCAGCTTGGTAACCAATGGGGACTATGGCTACACCTTC. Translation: CASSLVTNGDYGYTF. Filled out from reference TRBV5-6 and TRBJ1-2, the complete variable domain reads DAGVTQSPTHLIKTRGQQVTLRCSPKSGHDTVSWYQQALGQGPQFIFQYYEEEERQRGNFPDRFSGHQFPNYSSELNVNALLLGDSALYLCASSLVTNGDYGYTFGSGTRLTVV.

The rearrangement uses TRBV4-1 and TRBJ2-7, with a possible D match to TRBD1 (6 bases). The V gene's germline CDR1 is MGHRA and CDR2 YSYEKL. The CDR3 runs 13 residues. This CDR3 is CVPTRDILYEQYF. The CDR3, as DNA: TGCGTCCCAACTCGGGACATTCTATACGAGCAGTACTTC.

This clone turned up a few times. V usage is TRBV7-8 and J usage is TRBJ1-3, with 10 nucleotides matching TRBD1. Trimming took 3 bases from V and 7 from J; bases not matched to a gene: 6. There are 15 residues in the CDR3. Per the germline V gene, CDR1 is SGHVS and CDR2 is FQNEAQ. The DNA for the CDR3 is TGTGCCAGCAGCTTTCAGACAGGGGGCCGGAACACCATATATTTT. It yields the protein CASSFQTGGRNTIYF.

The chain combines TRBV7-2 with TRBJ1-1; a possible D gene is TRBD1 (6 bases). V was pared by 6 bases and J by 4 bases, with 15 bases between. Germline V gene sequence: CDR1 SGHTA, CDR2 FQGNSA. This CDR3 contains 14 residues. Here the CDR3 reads CASRGQGFVTEAFF. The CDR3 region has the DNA TGTGCCAGCAGGGGGCAGGGGTTCGTCACTGAAGCTTTCTTT.

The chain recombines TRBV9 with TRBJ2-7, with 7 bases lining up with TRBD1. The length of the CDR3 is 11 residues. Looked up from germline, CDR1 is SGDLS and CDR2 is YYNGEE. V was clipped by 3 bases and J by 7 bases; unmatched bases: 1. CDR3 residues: CASSATGEQYF. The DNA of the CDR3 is TGTGCCAGCAGCGCGACAGGGGAGCAGTACTTC.

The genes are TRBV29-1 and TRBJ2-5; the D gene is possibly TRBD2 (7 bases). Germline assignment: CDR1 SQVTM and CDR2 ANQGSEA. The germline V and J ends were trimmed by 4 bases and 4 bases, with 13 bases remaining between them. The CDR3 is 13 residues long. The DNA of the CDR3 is TGCAGCGTTGGAGGGGGAGGGGTAGAGACCCAGTACTTC. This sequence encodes CSVGGGGVETQYF.

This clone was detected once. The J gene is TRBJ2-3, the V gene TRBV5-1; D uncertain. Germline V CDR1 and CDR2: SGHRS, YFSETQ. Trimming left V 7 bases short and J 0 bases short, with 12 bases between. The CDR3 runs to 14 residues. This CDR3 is CASALAASTDTQYF. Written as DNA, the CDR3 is TGCGCCAGCGCGCTGGCAGCCAGCACAGATACGCAGTATTTT.

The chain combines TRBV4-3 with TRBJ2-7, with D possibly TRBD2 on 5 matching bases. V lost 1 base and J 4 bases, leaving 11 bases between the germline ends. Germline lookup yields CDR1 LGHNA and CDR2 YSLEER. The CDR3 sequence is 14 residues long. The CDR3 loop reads CASSQGFTGYEQYF. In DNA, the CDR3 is TGCGCCAGCAGCCAAGGTTTTACGGGGTACGAGCAGTACTTC.

DNA of the CDR3: TGCGCCAGCAGCGCCTCGGGACCCCTCTCCTACGAGCAGTACTTC. Residues: CASSASGPLSYEQYF. This sequence joins TRBV5-1 and TRBJ2-7, with D perhaps given as TRBD1 or TRBD2 (5 bases each). This CDR3 comprises 15 residues. Trimming removed 4 bases at V and 0 bases at J, with 14 bases between. Germline CDR1 reads SGHRS; CDR2 reads YFSETQ.

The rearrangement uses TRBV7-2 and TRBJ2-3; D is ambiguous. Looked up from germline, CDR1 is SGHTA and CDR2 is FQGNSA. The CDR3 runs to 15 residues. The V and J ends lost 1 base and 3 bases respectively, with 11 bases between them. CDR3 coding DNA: TGTGCCAGCAGCTTAGATGGGCTGCGGACAGATACGCAGTATTTT. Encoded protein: CASSLDGLRTDTQYF.

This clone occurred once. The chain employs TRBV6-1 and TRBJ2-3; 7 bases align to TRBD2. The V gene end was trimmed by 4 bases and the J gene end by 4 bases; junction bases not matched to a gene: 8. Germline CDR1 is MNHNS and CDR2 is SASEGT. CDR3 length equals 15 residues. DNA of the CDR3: TGTGCCAGCAGTGTGGGCGGGAGTTTCCCAGATACGCAGTATTTT. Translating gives CASSVGGSFPDTQYF.

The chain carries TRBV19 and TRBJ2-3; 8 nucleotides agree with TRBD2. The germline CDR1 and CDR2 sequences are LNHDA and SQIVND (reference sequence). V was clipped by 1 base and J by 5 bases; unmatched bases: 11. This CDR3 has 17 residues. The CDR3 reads CASSIGSGGGVGDTQYF. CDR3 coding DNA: TGTGCCAGTAGTATAGGGTCGGGAGGGGGGGTAGGAGATACGCAGTATTTT.

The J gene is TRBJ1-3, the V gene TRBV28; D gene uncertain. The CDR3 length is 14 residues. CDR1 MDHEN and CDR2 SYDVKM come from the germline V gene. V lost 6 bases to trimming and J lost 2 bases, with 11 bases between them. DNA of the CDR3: TGTGCCAGCAGCTCGTCACGTGCTGGAAACACCATATATTTT. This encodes CASSSSRAGNTIYF.

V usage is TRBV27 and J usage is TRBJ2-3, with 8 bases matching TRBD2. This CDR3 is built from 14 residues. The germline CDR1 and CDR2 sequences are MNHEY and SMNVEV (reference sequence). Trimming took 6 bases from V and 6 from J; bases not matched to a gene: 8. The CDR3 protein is CASRREAPSDTQYF. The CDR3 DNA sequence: TGTGCCAGCAGGCGGGAGGCCCCTTCGGATACGCAGTATTTT.

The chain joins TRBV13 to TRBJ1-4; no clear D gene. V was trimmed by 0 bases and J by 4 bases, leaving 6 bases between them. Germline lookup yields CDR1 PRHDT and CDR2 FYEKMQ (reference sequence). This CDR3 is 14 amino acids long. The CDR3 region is CASSLGADNEKLFF. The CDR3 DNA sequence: TGTGCCAGCAGCTTAGGTGCTGATAATGAAAAACTGTTTTTT.

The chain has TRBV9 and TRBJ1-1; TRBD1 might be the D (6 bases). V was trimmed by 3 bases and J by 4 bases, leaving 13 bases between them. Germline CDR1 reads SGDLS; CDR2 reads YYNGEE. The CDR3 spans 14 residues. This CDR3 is CASSGGGAATEAFF. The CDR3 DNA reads TGTGCCAGCAGCGGCGGGGGCGCTGCCACTGAAGCTTTCTTT.

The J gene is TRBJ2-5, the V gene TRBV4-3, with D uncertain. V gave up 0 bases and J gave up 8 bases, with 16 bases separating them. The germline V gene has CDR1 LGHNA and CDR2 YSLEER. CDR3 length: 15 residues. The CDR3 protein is CASSQEASSASTQYF. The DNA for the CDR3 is TGCGCCAGCAGCCAAGAAGCGTCAAGTGCGAGTACCCAGTACTTC.

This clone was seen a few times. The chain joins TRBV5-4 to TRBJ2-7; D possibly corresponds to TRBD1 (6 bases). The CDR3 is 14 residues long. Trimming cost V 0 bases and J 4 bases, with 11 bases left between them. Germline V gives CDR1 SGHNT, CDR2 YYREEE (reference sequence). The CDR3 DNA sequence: TGTGCCAGCAGCTTGGCGGGACAAGAATACGAGCAGTACTTC. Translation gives CASSLAGQEYEQYF.

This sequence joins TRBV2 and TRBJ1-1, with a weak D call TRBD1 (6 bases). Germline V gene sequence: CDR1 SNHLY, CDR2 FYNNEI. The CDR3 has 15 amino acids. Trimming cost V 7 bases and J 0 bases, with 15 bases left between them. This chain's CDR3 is CASIPSRGLNTEAFF. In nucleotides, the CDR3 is TGTGCCAGCATTCCGTCCAGGGGCCTGAACACTGAAGCTTTCTTT.

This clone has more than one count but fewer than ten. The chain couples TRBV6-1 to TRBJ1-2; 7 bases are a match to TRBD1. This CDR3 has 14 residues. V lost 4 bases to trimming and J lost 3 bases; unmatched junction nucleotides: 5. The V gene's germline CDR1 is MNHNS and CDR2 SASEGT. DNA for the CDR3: TGTGCCAGCAGTGGTAGGGGGCGAGACTATGGCTACACCTTC. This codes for CASSGRGRDYGYTF.

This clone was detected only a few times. CDR3 amino acids: CASSPRQSATNEKLFF. In DNA form, the CDR3 reads TGTGCCAGCAGCCCCAGACAGTCGGCAACTAATGAAAAACTGTTTTTT. This sequence joins TRBV11-2 and TRBJ1-4; perhaps TRBD1 as D (5 bases). Trimming removed 5 bases at V and 0 bases at J, with 13 bases between. CDR3 length: 16 amino acids. CDR1 SGHAT and CDR2 FQNNGV come from the germline V gene.

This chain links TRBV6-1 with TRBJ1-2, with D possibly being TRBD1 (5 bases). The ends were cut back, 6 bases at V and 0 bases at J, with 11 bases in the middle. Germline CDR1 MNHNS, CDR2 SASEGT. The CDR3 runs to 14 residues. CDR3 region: CASSRRESNYGYTF. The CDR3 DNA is TGTGCCAGCAGCCGCAGGGAGTCTAACTATGGCTACACCTTC.

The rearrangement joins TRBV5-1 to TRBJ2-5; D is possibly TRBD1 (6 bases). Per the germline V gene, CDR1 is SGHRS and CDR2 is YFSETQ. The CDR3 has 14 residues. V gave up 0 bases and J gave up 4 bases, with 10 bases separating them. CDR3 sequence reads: CASSLVQGLETQYF. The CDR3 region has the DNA TGCGCCAGCAGCTTGGTTCAGGGGCTAGAGACCCAGTACTTC.

The CDR3 loop is CASSLGGPLNTGELFF. The CDR3 DNA reads TGTGCCAGCAGCTTAGGGGGCCCCTTGAACACCGGGGAGCTGTTTTTT. The chain joins TRBV11-2 to TRBJ2-2; a weak D match, TRBD1 (5 bases). Germline V gives CDR1 SGHAT, CDR2 FQNNGV. V was cut by 1 base and J by 1 base, with 10 bases left in between. The CDR3 covers 16 residues.